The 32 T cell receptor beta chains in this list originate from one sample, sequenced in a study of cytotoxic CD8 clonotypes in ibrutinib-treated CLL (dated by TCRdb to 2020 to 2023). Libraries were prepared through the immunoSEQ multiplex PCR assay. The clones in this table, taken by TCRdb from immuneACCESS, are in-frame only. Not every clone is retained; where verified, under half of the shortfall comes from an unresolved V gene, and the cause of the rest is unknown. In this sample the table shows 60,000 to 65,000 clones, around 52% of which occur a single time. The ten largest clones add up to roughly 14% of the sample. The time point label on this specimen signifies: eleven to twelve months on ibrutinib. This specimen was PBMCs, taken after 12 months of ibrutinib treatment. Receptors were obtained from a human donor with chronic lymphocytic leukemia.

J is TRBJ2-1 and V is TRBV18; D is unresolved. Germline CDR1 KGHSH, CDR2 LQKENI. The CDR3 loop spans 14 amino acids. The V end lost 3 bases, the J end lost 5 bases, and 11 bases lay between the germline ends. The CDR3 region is CASSPPGSHNEQFF. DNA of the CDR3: TGTGCCAGCTCACCTCCCGGGTCCCACAATGAGCAGTTCTTC. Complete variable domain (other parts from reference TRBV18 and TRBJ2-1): NAGVMQNPRHLVRRRGQEARLRCSPMKGHSHVYWYRQLPEEGLKFMVYLQKENIIDESGMPKERFSAEFPKEGPSILRIQQVVRGDSAAYFCASSPPGSHNEQFFGPGTRLTVL.

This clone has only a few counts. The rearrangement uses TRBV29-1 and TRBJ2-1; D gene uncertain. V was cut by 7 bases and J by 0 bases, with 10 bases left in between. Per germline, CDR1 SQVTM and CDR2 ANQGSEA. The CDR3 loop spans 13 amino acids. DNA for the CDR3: TGCAGCGGGTCCGGGCTCTCCTACAATGAGCAGTTCTTC. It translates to CSGSGLSYNEQFF.

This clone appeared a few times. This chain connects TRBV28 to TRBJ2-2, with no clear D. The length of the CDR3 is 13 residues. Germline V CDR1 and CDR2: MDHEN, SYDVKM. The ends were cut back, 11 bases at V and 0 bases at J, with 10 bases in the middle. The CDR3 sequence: CASRAANTGELFF. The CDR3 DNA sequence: TGTGCCTCTCGGGCAGCGAACACCGGGGAGCTGTTTTTT.

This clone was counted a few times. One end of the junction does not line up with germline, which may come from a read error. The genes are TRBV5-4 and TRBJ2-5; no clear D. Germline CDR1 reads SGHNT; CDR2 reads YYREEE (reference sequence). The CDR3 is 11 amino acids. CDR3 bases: TGTGCCAGCAGCTTGGCTGACGGAGAAGACTTC. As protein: CASSLADGEDF.

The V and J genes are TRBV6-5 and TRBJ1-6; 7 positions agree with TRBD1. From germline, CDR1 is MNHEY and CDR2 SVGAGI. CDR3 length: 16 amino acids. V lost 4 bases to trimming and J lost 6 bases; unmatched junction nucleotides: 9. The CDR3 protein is CASSFRQGIGNSPLHF. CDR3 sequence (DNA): TGTGCCAGCAGTTTTCGACAGGGAATCGGTAATTCACCCCTCCACTTT.

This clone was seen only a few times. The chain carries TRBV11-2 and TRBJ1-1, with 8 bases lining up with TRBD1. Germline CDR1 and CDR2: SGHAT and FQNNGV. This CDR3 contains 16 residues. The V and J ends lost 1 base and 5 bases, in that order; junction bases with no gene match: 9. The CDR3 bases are TGTGCCAGCAGCTTAGCCTTTGGACAGGGAACTACTGAAGCTTTCTTT. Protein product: CASSLAFGQGTTEAFF.

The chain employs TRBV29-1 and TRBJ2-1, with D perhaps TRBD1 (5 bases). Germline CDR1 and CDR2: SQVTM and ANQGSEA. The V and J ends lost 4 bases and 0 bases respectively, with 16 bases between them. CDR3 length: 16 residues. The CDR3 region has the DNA TGCAGCGTTGGGGGATCGACAGCGCGCTCCTACAATGAGCAGTTCTTC. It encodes CSVGGSTARSYNEQFF.

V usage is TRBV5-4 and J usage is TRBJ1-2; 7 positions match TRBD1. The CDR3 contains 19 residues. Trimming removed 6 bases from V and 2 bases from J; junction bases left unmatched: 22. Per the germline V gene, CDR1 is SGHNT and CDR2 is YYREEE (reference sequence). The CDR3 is CASTTIDLRGGAENYGYTF. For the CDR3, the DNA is TGTGCCAGCACCACGATAGATCTTCGAGGGGGCGCAGAGAACTATGGCTACACCTTC.

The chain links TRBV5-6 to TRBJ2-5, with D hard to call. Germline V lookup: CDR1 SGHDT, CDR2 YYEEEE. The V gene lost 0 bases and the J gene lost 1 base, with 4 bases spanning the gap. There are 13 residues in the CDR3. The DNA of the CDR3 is TGTGCCAGCAGCTTGGGGCCCCAAGAGACCCAGTACTTC. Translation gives CASSLGPQETQYF.

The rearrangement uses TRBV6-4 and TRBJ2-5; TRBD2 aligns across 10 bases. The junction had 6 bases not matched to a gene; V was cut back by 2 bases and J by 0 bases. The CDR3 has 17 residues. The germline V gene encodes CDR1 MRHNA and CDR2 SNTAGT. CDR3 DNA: TGTGCCAGCAGTGACCTAGGGACTAGCGATTACCAAGAGACCCAGTACTTC. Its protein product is CASSDLGTSDYQETQYF.

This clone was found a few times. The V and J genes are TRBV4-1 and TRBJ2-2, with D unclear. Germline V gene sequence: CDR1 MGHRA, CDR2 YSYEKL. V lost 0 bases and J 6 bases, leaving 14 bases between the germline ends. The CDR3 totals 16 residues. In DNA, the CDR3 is TGCGCCAGCAGCCAAGAGATGGTCAGCTTAGCCGGGGAGCTGTTTTTT. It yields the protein CASSQEMVSLAGELFF.

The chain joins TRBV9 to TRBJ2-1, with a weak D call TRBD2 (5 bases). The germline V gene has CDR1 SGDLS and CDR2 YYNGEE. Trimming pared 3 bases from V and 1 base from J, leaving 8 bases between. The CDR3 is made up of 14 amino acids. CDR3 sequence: CASSGPGSYNEQFF. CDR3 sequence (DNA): TGTGCCAGCAGCGGCCCGGGATCCTACAATGAGCAGTTCTTC.

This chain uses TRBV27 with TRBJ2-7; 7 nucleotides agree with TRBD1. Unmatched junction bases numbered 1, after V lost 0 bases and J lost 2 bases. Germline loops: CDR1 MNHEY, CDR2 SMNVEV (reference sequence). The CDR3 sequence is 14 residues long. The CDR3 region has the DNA TGTGCCAGCAGTTTATCGCAGGGGGCCTACGAGCAGTACTTC. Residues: CASSLSQGAYEQYF.

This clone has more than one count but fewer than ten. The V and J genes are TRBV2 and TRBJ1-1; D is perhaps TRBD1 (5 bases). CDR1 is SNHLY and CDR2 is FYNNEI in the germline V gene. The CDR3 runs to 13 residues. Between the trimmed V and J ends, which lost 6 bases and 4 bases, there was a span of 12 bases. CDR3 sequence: CASRGGFVTEAFF. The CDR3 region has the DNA TGTGCCAGCAGGGGGGGGTTCGTCACTGAAGCTTTCTTT.

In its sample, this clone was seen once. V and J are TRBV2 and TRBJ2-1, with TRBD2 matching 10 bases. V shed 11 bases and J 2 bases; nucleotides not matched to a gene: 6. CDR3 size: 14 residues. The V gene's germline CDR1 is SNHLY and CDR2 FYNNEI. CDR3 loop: CAGRTSGAYNEQFF. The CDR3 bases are TGTGCCGGTCGTACTAGCGGGGCCTACAATGAGCAGTTCTTC.

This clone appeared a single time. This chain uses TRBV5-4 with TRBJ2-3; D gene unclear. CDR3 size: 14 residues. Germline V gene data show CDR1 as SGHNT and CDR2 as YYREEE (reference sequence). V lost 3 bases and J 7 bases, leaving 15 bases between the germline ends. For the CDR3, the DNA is TGTGCCAGCAGCTCCTTAGTAGGGCGAAATACGCAGTATTTT. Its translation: CASSSLVGRNTQYF.

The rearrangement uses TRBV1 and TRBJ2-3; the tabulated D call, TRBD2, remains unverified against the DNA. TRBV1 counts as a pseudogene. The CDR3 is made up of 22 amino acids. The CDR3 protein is CTSSQKNRTSGLIGYGTDTQYF. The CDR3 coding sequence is TGCACCAGCAGCCAAAAGAATAGGACTAGCGGATTAATAGGGTATGGCACAGATACGCAGTATTTT.

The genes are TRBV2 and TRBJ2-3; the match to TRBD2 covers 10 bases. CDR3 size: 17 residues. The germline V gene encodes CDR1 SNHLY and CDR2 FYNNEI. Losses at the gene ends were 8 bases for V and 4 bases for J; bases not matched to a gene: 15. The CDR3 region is CASRGPEEREGPDTQYF. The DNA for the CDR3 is TGTGCCAGCCGAGGCCCCGAAGAGCGGGAGGGTCCAGATACGCAGTATTTT.

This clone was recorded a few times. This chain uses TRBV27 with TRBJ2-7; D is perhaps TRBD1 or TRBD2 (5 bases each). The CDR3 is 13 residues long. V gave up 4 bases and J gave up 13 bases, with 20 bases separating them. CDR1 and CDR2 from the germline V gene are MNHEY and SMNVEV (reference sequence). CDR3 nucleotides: TGTGCCAGCAGTTCAGAGCGGATGAGGGGCCTCTACTTC. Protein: CASSSERMRGLYF.

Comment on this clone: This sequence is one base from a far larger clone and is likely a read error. The CDR3 nucleotides are TGCGCCAGCAGCCTGATTACCGGAATACAGTCCTATGGCTACACCTTC. Translation gives CASSLITGIQSYGYTF. The chain recombines TRBV5-1 with TRBJ1-2; D is unclear. The CDR3 is 16 amino acids. Germline V CDR1 and CDR2: SGHRS, YFSETQ. V lost 4 bases to trimming and J lost 4 bases, with 20 bases between them.

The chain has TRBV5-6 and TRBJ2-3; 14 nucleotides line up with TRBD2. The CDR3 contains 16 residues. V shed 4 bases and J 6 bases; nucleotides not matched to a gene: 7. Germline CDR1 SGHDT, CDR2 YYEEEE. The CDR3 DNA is TGTGCCAGCAGCCCGACTAGCGGGGGGGCAAAGGATACGCAGTATTTT. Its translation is CASSPTSGGAKDTQYF.

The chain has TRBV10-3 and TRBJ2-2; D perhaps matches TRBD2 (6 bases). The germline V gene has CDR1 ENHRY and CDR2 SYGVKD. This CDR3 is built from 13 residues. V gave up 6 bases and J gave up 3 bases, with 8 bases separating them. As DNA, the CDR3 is TGTGCCATCAGCGGGAGTCACACCGGGGAGCTGTTTTTT. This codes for CAISGSHTGELFF.

Here the CDR3 reads CASGVSRNQPQHF. The CDR3 DNA is TGTGCCAGCGGGGTTTCGCGGAATCAGCCCCAGCATTTT. This chain connects TRBV6-6 to TRBJ1-5, with D hard to call. Germline V gene sequence: CDR1 MNHNY, CDR2 SVGAGI (reference sequence). The CDR3 is made up of 13 amino acids. V gave up 8 bases and J gave up 4 bases, with 12 bases separating them.

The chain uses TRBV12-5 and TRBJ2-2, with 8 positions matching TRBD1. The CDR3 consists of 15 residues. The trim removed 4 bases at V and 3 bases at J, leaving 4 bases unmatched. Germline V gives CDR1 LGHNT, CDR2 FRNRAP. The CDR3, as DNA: TGTGCTAGTGGTTCCCCGGACAGGGACACCGGGGAGCTGTTTTTT. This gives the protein CASGSPDRDTGELFF.

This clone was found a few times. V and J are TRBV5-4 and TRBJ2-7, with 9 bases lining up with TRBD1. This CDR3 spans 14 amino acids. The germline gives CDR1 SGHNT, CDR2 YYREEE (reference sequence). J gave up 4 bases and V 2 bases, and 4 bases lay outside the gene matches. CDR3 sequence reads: CASSFSGQGYEQYV. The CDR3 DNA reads TGTGCCAGCAGCTTCTCGGGACAGGGATACGAGCAGTACGTC.

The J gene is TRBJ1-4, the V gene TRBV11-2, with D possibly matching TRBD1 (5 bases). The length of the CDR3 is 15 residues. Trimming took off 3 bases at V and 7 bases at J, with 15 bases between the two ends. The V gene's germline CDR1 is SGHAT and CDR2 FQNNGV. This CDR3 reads CASSLIRGLGEKLFF. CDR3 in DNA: TGTGCCAGCAGCTTGATAAGGGGACTCGGTGAAAAACTGTTTTTT.

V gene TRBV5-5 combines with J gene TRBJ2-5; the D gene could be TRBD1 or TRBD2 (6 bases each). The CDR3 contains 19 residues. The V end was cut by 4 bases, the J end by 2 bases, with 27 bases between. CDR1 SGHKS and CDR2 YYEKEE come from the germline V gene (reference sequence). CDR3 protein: CASSQDRGTSLASQETQYF. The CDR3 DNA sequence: TGTGCCAGCAGCCAGGACAGAGGTACCAGTCTAGCGTCTCAAGAGACCCAGTACTTC. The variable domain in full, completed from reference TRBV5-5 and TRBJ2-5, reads DAGVTQSPTHLIKTRGQQVTLRCSPISGHKSVSWYQQVLGQGPQFIFQYYEKEERGRGNFPDRFSARQFPNYSSELNVNALLLGDSALYLCASSQDRGTSLASQETQYFGPGTRLLVL.

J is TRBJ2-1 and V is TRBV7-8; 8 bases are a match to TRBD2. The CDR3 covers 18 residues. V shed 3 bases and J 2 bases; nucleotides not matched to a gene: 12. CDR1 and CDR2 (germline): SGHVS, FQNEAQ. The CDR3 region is CASSFLGRTSLAYNEQFF. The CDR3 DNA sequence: TGTGCCAGCAGCTTCTTAGGGAGGACTAGCCTGGCCTACAATGAGCAGTTCTTC.

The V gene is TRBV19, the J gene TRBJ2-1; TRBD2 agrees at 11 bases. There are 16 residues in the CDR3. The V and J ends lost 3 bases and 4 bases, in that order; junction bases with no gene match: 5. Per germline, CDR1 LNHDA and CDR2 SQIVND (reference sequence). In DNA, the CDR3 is TGTGCCAGTAGTATCTTAGCGGGAGGGCTTTACAATGAGCAGTTCTTC. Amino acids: CASSILAGGLYNEQFF.

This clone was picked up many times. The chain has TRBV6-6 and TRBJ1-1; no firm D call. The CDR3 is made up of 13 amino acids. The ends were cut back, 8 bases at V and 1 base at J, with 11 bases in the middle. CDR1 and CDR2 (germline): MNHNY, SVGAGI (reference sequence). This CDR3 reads CASQFSRNTEAFF. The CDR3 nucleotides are TGTGCCAGCCAGTTCAGCAGGAACACTGAAGCTTTCTTT.

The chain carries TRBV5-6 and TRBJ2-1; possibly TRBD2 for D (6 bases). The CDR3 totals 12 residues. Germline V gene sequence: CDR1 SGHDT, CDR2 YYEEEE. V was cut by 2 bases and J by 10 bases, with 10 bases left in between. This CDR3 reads CASSLIGGEQFF. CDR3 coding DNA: TGTGCCAGCAGCTTAATTGGGGGGGAGCAGTTCTTC. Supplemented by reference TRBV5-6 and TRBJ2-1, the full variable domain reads DAGVTQSPTHLIKTRGQQVTLRCSPKSGHDTVSWYQQALGQGPQFIFQYYEEEERQRGNFPDRFSGHQFPNYSSELNVNALLLGDSALYLCASSLIGGEQFFGPGTRLTVL.

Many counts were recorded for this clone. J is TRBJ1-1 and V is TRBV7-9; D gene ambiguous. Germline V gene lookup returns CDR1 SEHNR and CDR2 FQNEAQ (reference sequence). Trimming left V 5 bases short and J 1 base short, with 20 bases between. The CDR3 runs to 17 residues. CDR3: CASSRMGVRGKNTEAFF. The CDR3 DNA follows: TGTGCCAGCAGCCGAATGGGTGTGCGTGGAAAGAACACTGAAGCTTTCTTT.